These 22 T cell receptor beta chains were all obtained from the same sample, sequenced in a study of spatial heterogeneity in lung cancer. One entry per CDR3 protein, called by TCRdb with MiXCR from the 5' RACE reads. The sample holds 8,500 to 14,000 distinct CDR3 sequences, roughly 3.7% seen once. Time point: sample taken at primary tumor resection. No cell sorting; template was whole RNA from tumor, lung tissue or PBMC. Sample: normal lung tissue next to the tumor, taken at surgery. These receptor sequences come from a male donor with early-stage non-small cell lung cancer.

This clonotype is classed as medium-sized (0.01 to 0.1%). This beta chain appears as a stray read in a library generated for alpha chains; its size is not informative. The chain carries TRBV20-1 and TRBJ1-2; 8 bases are shared with TRBD1. This CDR3 has 13 residues. Germline CDR1 and CDR2: DFQATT and SNEGSKA (reference sequence). The V gene end was trimmed by 3 bases and the J gene end by 3 bases; junction bases not matched to a gene: 3. The CDR3 loop is CSARAGQDYGYTF. The CDR3 region has the DNA TGCAGTGCTAGGGCGGGACAGGACTATGGCTACACCTTC.

Relative to its sample, this clonotype is medium-sized. This beta chain came through as a stray read in a library set up for alpha chains, and its size says little. The chain has TRBV6-1 and TRBJ2-7, with TRBD2 identical over 9 bases. With V trimmed by 7 bases and J by 3 bases, 13 bases remained unmatched. Germline CDR1 is MNHNS and CDR2 is SASEGT. The CDR3 has 16 amino acids. The CDR3 loop reads CASTYTLAGRYYEQYF. CDR3 sequence (DNA): TGTGCCAGCACCTACACCCTAGCGGGGCGATACTACGAGCAGTACTTC.

This clonotype was counted many times. This beta chain was picked up by a library intended for alpha chains and is off target, so its count carries little meaning. This chain joins TRBV3-1 and TRBJ1-1, with TRBD1 matching over 7 bases. V lost 6 bases to trimming and J lost 0 bases; unmatched junction nucleotides: 4. The germline V gene encodes CDR1 LGHDT and CDR2 YNNKEL (reference sequence). The length of the CDR3 is 14 residues. Here the CDR3 reads CASRGDRLNTEAFF. For the CDR3, the DNA is TGTGCCAGCAGGGGGGACAGATTGAACACTGAAGCTTTCTTT.

There are a few counts of this clonotype. Little can be read into the size of this beta chain, an off-target read in a library designed for alpha chains. The V and J genes are TRBV24-1 and TRBJ2-3; weak D call: TRBD2 (5 bases). The germline CDR1 and CDR2 sequences are KGHDR and SFDVKD. V shed 8 bases and J shed 2 bases, with 10 bases lying between them. The CDR3 loop spans 13 amino acids. The CDR3 region has the DNA TGTGCCACCACCCGAGGGCTCACAGATACGCAGTATTTT. It translates to CATTRGLTDTQYF.

Ten or more counts support this clonotype. Found in a library prepared for alpha chains, this beta chain is an off-target read, and its abundance has little meaning. The V and J genes are TRBV7-2 and TRBJ2-3; D remains unclear. CDR3 length equals 13 residues. Between the trimmed V and J ends, which lost 7 bases and 6 bases, there was a span of 14 bases. Per the germline V gene, CDR1 is SGHTA and CDR2 is FQGNSA. CDR3 in DNA: TGTGCCAGCACCACCTACCAGGACGATACGCAGTATTTT. Residues: CASTTYQDDTQYF. Drawing the rest from reference TRBV7-2 and TRBJ2-3, the complete variable domain is GAGVSQSPSNKVTEKGKDVELRCDPISGHTALYWYRQSLGQGLEFLIYFQGNSAPDKSGLPSDRFSAERTGGSVSTLTIQRTQQEDSAVYLCASTTYQDDTQYFGPGTRLTVL.

Points on this clonotype: With the library built for alpha chains, this beta chain is off target and its frequency is not meaningful. The CDR3 DNA sequence: TGCGCCAGCAGCTCCCGGGACAGGGGTCCTGAAGCTTTCTTT. This codes for CASSSRDRGPEAFF. The J gene is TRBJ1-1, the V gene TRBV5-1; TRBD1 matches at 10 bases. The trim removed 3 bases at V and 6 bases at J, leaving 5 bases unmatched. Looked up from germline, CDR1 is SGHRS and CDR2 is YFSETQ. This CDR3 spans 14 amino acids.

This clonotype counts as medium-sized. This beta chain is a stray read from a library made for alpha chains; its abundance is not meaningful. The chain employs TRBV28 and TRBJ1-6; D is uncertain. Germline CDR1 is MDHEN and CDR2 is SYDVKM. CDR3 length equals 15 residues. With 6 bases removed from V and 1 base from J, the gap between germline ends came to 10 bases. CDR3 in DNA: TGTGCCAGCAGGCCCCCGGGGTCCTATAATTCACCCCTCCACTTT. Its protein product is CASRPPGSYNSPLHF. The full variable domain, its missing parts supplied by reference TRBV28 and TRBJ1-6, is DVKVTQSSRYLVKRTGEKVFLECVQDMDHENMFWYRQDPGLGLRLIYFSYDVKMKEKGDIPEGYSVSREKKERFSLILESASTNQTSMYLCASRPPGSYNSPLHFGNGTRLTVT.

This clonotype was counted only a few times. This beta chain represents an off-target read in a library built for alpha chains; its size is of limited meaning. The CDR3 spells CASSLKSGIGGQETQYF. The CDR3 bases are TGTGCCAGCAGCCTCAAATCCGGTATAGGGGGCCAAGAGACCCAGTACTTC. V is TRBV5-5 and J is TRBJ2-5, with D perhaps matching TRBD1 (6 bases). Trimming stripped 4 bases from V and 1 base from J, with 20 bases between. The CDR3 runs to 17 residues. Germline V gene lookup returns CDR1 SGHKS and CDR2 YYEKEE (reference sequence).

This clonotype was seen repeatedly, ten times or more. A library made for alpha chains picked up this beta chain off target, so its size means little. The genes are TRBV2 and TRBJ1-6, with D possibly TRBD1 on 6 matching bases. Trimming removed 5 bases at V and 4 bases at J, with 12 bases between. Germline assignment: CDR1 SNHLY and CDR2 FYNNEI. The CDR3 length is 15 residues. The CDR3 here is CASSSDSFYNSPLHF. The CDR3 DNA follows: TGTGCCAGCAGTTCGGACAGCTTTTATAATTCACCCCTCCACTTT.

This clonotype was recorded many times. This beta chain is a stray sequence in a library constructed for alpha chains; its clone size is not meaningful. The gene calls are TRBV12-3 or TRBV12-4 and TRBJ1-1, with 9 bases matching TRBD1. Trimming at V came to 6 bases and at J to 3 bases, leaving 8 bases not matched to a gene. The CDR3 totals 15 residues. This CDR3 is CASRPGTGRDTEAFF. CDR3 DNA: TGTGCCAGCAGACCCGGGACAGGGAGGGACACTGAAGCTTTCTTT.

This clonotype occurred many times. The library was prepared for alpha chains; this beta chain is a stray read, so its frequency means little. This chain joins TRBV6-1 and TRBJ1-1; 7 bases are shared with TRBD1. Germline lookup yields CDR1 MNHNS and CDR2 SASEGT. The CDR3 has 15 amino acids. V shed 10 bases, J shed 0 bases, and the junction held 11 bases outside the gene matches. The CDR3 reads CATETGVIMNTEAFF. The CDR3 DNA is TGTGCCACCGAAACAGGGGTAATCATGAACACTGAAGCTTTCTTT.

Points on this clonotype: This beta chain represents an off-target read in a library built for alpha chains; its size is of limited meaning. V usage is TRBV29-1 and J usage is TRBJ2-5, with D maybe TRBD1 (5 bases). The V end lost 2 bases, the J end lost 5 bases, and 9 bases lay between the germline ends. This CDR3 is 12 amino acids long. Germline assignment: CDR1 SQVTM and CDR2 ANQGSEA. This CDR3 is CSVEQTDETQYF. The DNA for the CDR3 is TGCAGCGTTGAACAGACAGACGAGACCCAGTACTTC.

This clonotype was seen at least ten times. This beta chain is a stray read from a library made for alpha chains; its abundance is not meaningful. The chain is built from TRBV27 and TRBJ2-3; no clear D. The CDR3 covers 14 residues. Per the germline V gene, CDR1 is MNHEY and CDR2 is SMNVEV (reference sequence). Trimming pared 6 bases from V and 2 bases from J, leaving 12 bases between. The CDR3 sequence: CASSARSSTDTQYF. The CDR3 DNA is TGTGCCAGCAGCGCGAGGTCCTCCACAGATACGCAGTATTTT.

This clonotype came up many times. Within a library made for alpha chains, this beta chain is off target, and its count is uninformative. The rearrangement uses TRBV5-1 and TRBJ1-2; D call uncertain. CDR3 length: 13 residues. V was cut by 4 bases and J by 3 bases, with 10 bases left in between. Germline V gene lookup returns CDR1 SGHRS and CDR2 YFSETQ. CDR3 nucleotides: TGCGCCAGCAGCGTACAAGAGCACTATGGCTACACCTTC. The encoded protein is CASSVQEHYGYTF.

This clonotype ranks as medium-sized. Within a library made for alpha chains, this beta chain is off target, and its count is uninformative. The V and J genes are TRBV12-3 or TRBV12-4 and TRBJ2-1; 9 bases are shared with TRBD2. The CDR3 has 15 amino acids. The J segment lost 1 base and the V segment lost 3 bases, leaving 1 base of the junction unmatched. CDR3 loop: CASSFSGSSYNEQFF. For the CDR3, the DNA is TGTGCCAGCAGTTTTAGCGGGAGTTCCTACAATGAGCAGTTCTTC.

This clonotype was detected many times. The library was built for alpha chains, so this beta chain is an off-target read and its size means little. The V call is TRBV6-1, the J call TRBJ2-7, with D perhaps matching TRBD2 (5 bases). The germline gives CDR1 MNHNS, CDR2 SASEGT. The CDR3 has 15 amino acids. V was pared by 4 bases and J by 2 bases, with 15 bases between. The CDR3 nucleotides are TGTGCCAGCAGTGTAGAAAGTGGGAGAACCTACGAGCAGTACTTC. This translates into CASSVESGRTYEQYF.

This clonotype qualifies as medium-sized. As an off-target read in a library built for alpha chains, this beta chain has a frequency of little significance. The rearrangement joins TRBV11-2 to TRBJ2-2, with D tentatively TRBD1 (6 bases). Germline loops: CDR1 SGHAT, CDR2 FQNNGV. The CDR3 runs to 15 residues. V was clipped by 1 base and J by 5 bases, with 11 bases between them. CDR3 sequence: CASSLGLGQTGELFF. The CDR3 DNA follows: TGTGCCAGCAGCTTAGGTTTAGGACAGACCGGGGAGCTGTTTTTT.

In this sample, this clonotype turned up many times. With the library built for alpha chains, this beta chain is off target and its frequency is not meaningful. This chain connects TRBV21-1 to TRBJ2-4; TRBD1 is taken as the D call from the table, unchecked against the DNA. TRBV21-1 is an annotated pseudogene. The CDR3 loop spans 15 amino acids. The CDR3 sequence is CASSSGGIAKNIQYF. CDR3 in DNA: TGTGCCAGCAGCTCAGGGGGCATAGCCAAAAACATTCAGTACTTC.

This clonotype has ten or more counts. Its ends do not fully match the called genes, so a read error is possible. This beta chain represents an off-target read in a library built for alpha chains; its size is of limited meaning. This rearrangement joins TRBV20-1 to TRBJ1-2; TRBD1 matches 7 bases. Germline V lookup: CDR1 DFQATT, CDR2 SNEGSKA (reference sequence). The CDR3 covers 11 residues. The CDR3 loop reads CSAGQDVSRVF. Here the CDR3 DNA reads TGCAGTGCCGGACAGGATGTATCCCGCGTCTTC.

This clonotype rates as medium-sized. A library prepared for alpha chains yielded this beta chain as an off-target read; its size is of little meaning. This rearrangement joins TRBV9 to TRBJ2-7; the D call may be TRBD1 or TRBD2 (7 bases each). Germline CDR1 and CDR2: SGDLS and YYNGEE. The CDR3 sequence is 15 residues long. The ends were cut back, 1 base at V and 4 bases at J, with 15 bases in the middle. For the CDR3, the DNA is TGTGCCAGCAGCGTAAGCGGGGACAGCTCGTACGAGCAGTACTTC. Its translation: CASSVSGDSSYEQYF.

This clonotype came up many times. Because this beta chain is a stray read in a library intended to capture alpha chains, its abundance should not be given much weight. This sequence joins TRBV12-3 or TRBV12-4 and TRBJ1-5; D remains ambiguous. The CDR3 has 15 amino acids. V lost 4 bases and J lost 9, with 19 bases in between. The CDR3 coding sequence is TGTGCCAGCAGTTCCTCCGGAGCGCGATATGGGCCCCAGCATTTT. Translating it yields CASSSSGARYGPQHF.

This clonotype has only a few counts. Being off target in a library aimed at alpha chains, this beta chain has a size of little meaning. V is TRBV30 and J is TRBJ2-5; possibly TRBD1 or TRBD2 for D (5 bases each). V gave up 4 bases and J gave up 5 bases, with 14 bases separating them. This CDR3 comprises 13 residues. CDR1 GTSNPN and CDR2 SVGIG come from the germline V gene (reference sequence). CDR3 nucleotide sequence: TGTGCCTGGACCCCGGTGAGGGGTGAGACCCAGTACTTC. This codes for CAWTPVRGETQYF.